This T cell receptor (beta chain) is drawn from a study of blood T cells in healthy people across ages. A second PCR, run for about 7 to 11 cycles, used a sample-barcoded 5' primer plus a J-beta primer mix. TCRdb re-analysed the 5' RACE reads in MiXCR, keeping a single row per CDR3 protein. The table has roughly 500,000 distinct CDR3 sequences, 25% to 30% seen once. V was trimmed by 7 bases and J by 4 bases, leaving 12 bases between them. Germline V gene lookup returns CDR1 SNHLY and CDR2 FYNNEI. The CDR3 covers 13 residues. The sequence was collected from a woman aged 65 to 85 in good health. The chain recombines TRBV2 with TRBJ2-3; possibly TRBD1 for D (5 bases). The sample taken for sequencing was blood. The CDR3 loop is CASNWGLADTQYF. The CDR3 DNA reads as TGTGCCAGCAACTGGGGCCTGGCAGATACGCAGTATTTT.